A selection of T cell receptor beta chains follows, all from one sample in a study of neurological immune-mediated disorders. TCRdb re-called the 5' RACE reads through MiXCR, storing one row per CDR3 protein. This table has fewer than 60,000 distinct CDR3 sequences, around 10% appearing once. Sequencing was performed on PBMCs. Source of these receptors: a man aged 70 or older with HTLV-1-associated myelopathy (HAM/TSP). Both conserved end residues are part of each CDR3. A D gene is named only where the DNA matches it firmly. The listing skips clone size in some rows; elsewhere it reads once, few, many or a size class.

clone size: many
D gene: TRBD1
J gene: TRBJ2-3
V gene: TRBV5-8
CDR3 protein: CASRRTGGNHKDTQYF
CDR3 DNA: TGTGCCAGCAGACGGACAGGGGGCAACCACAAAGATACGCAGTATTTT

clone size: many
D gene: -
J gene: TRBJ2-2
V gene: TRBV12-3/TRBV12-4
CDR3 protein: CASSRDGSGELFF
CDR3 DNA: TGTGCCAGCAGTCGAGATGGGTCCGGGGAGCTGTTTTTT

clone size: few
D gene: -
J gene: TRBJ2-3
V gene: TRBV7-9
CDR3 protein: CASSLASTDTQYF
CDR3 DNA: TGTGCCAGCAGCTTAGCGAGCACAGATACGCAGTATTTT

clone size: many
D gene: -
J gene: TRBJ2-1
V gene: TRBV12-3/TRBV12-4
CDR3 protein: CASSPQIYGEQFF
CDR3 DNA: TGTGCCAGCAGTCCTCAAATTTACGGGGAGCAGTTCTTC

clone size: many
D gene: -
J gene: TRBJ2-5
V gene: TRBV27
CDR3 protein: CASSPPSAETQYF
CDR3 DNA: TGTGCCAGCAGTCCTCCTAGCGCGGAGACCCAGTACTTC

clone size: many
D gene: -
J gene: TRBJ2-7
V gene: TRBV21-1
CDR3 protein: CASSERIRRGKGGEQYF
CDR3 DNA: TGTGCCAGCAGCGAAAGGATTCGGAGGGGAAAGGGCGGGGAGCAGTACTTC

clone size: -
D gene: -
J gene: TRBJ2-7
V gene: TRBV12-3/TRBV12-4
CDR3 protein: CASGTKPYEQYF
CDR3 DNA: TGTGCCAGCGGAACCAAACCCTACGAGCAGTACTTC

clone size: many
D gene: -
J gene: TRBJ2-7
V gene: TRBV7-6
CDR3 protein: CASGAAYEQYF
CDR3 DNA: TGTGCCAGCGGGGCGGCCTACGAGCAGTACTTC

clone size: many
D gene: TRBD2
J gene: TRBJ2-7
V gene: TRBV6-5
CDR3 protein: CASSYSRGLAGGPEQYF
CDR3 DNA: TGTGCCAGCAGTTACTCCCGGGGACTAGCGGGAGGCCCCGAGCAGTACTTC

clone size: -
D gene: -
J gene: TRBJ2-3
V gene: TRBV20-1
CDR3 protein: CSASPLFTSTQYF
CDR3 DNA: TGCAGTGCTAGTCCCCTCTTCACATCTACGCAGTATTTT

clone size: -
D gene: -
J gene: TRBJ2-7
V gene: TRBV6-4
CDR3 protein: CASPPRGGRYEQYF
CDR3 DNA: TGTGCCAGCCCCCCCCGTGGCGGCAGATACGAGCAGTACTTC

clone size: many
D gene: TRBD1
J gene: TRBJ1-2
V gene: TRBV20-1
CDR3 protein: CSAPQGARGYTF
CDR3 DNA: TGCAGTGCGCCACAGGGGGCGCGTGGCTACACCTTC

clone size: many
D gene: -
J gene: TRBJ1-5
V gene: TRBV12-3/TRBV12-4
CDR3 protein: CASSLRGQPQHF
CDR3 DNA: TGTGCCAGCAGCCTCCGAGGCCAGCCCCAGCATTTT

clone size: -
D gene: -
J gene: TRBJ1-5
V gene: TRBV9
CDR3 protein: CASSLGPENQPQHF
CDR3 DNA: TGTGCCAGCAGCCTAGGGCCCGAGAATCAGCCCCAGCATTTT

clone size: many
D gene: -
J gene: TRBJ2-3
V gene: TRBV28
CDR3 protein: CASSLRGGPDTQYF
CDR3 DNA: TGTGCCAGCAGTTTACGTGGGGGCCCAGATACGCAGTATTTT